This T cell receptor (beta chain) was recovered during a study of spatial heterogeneity in lung cancer (dated by TCRdb to between 2018 and 2021). Turning to the overall study: Beta-chain transcripts were consistently detected in greater numbers than alpha-chain transcripts, which likely reflected higher beta-chain transcript abundance. In the raw uncorrected reads, each unique combination of TCR and UMI appeared more than ten times on average. The study linked features of the TCR repertoire to counts of nonsynonymous mutations, which were determined by whole-exome sequencing of tumor tissue. TCR alpha and beta repertoires were quantitatively compared across multiple tumor regions, matched nontumor lung and blood in non-small cell lung cancer. Both alpha and beta chains were TCR-sequenced in samples taken at surgery, namely 220 tumor regions, approximately 66 matched nontumor lung samples and around 53 PBMC samples.

From a lookup of the germline V gene (reference sequence), CDR1 and CDR2 are LGHDT and YNNKEL. V lost 3 bases and J lost 3 bases; the stretch between them is 12 bases long. From cysteine to phenylalanine, the CDR3 is 14 amino acids long. Solely the CDR3 DNA is kept, with 42 bases framed from the first base. Results the study describes overall, beyond this receptor: Additional single-cell paired TCR alpha and beta sequencing was considered necessary to confirm, at a functional level, the hypothesis that regional TCRs recognize regional mutations. Ubiquitous expanded tumor TCRs were found in blood more often at tumor resection than at routine follow-up.

Library preparation employed 5' RACE. The run used a NextSeq 500. To allow correction of PCR and sequencing errors, the TCR library protocol tagged every TCR cDNA molecule with a unique molecular identifier. The original pipeline was this. TCR identification, UMI-based error correction and CDR3 extraction were performed with Decombinator tools. Expanded TCRs were defined as those above a frequency of 2 per 1,000, corresponding to the top 1% of the tumor frequency distribution. Renyi diversity was calculated using the R vegan package after each repertoire was subsampled 100 times to 5,000 TCRs. CDR3 similarity networks were built from amino acid triplet string-kernel similarity, with CDR3s being connected when pairwise similarity was above 0.82. TCRdb ran its own pipeline on the public reads, namely fastp trimming at Q25 and MiXCR clone calling, and kept in-frame beta chains. All rows with the same CDR3 protein become a single entry with the most common DNA and genes. The V and J calls were determined by TCRdb, not by the authors. For this sample the table gives about 5,400 distinct CDR3 sequences, of which around a third were detected only once. Roughly 4% of the sample lies in the top ten.

This clonotype appeared a few times. Its antigen specificity is not known. The record has no base qualities; no much larger clone is one base away. Since it is a stray read in a library aimed at alpha chains, this beta chain has a size that is not meaningful. The label giving this sample's time point can be read as: sample taken at primary tumor resection. Whole RNA extracted from tumor and nontumor lung tissue, or from cryopreserved PBMC samples, was used for TCR sequencing without cell sorting. Samples were obtained from about 75 patients with early-stage, untreated non-small cell lung cancer from the lung TRACERx cohort. Only patients with enough RNA available from two or more tumor regions were chosen for TCR sequencing.

The receptor chain draws on TRBV3-1 and TRBJ2-7; the D gene is perhaps TRBD2, on 6 matching bases. This specimen was PBMCs, taken at surgery. The origin of this receptor is a female donor with early-stage non-small cell lung cancer. The CDR3 is CASSHAGNDYEQYF. Here is the DNA: TGTGCCAGCAGCCATGCGGGGAACGACTACGAGCAGTACTTC.